These 26 T cell receptor beta chains originate from one sample sequenced in a study of vaccination and CD4 T cells after COVID-19. No antigens are known for them. With the Oncomine TCR Beta short-read assay, DNA from cultured CD4+ T cells was sequenced. MiXCR, run by TCRdb on the PCR reads, gives a single entry per CDR3 protein. The table shows roughly 3,700 distinct CDR3 sequences, with approximately 76% occurring only once. Indicated treatment: approximately 10-day PBMC culture with coronavirus spike peptide pools or control peptides (ViraFEST assay). CD4+ T cells of the unexposed donor were collected before the COVID-19 pandemic (2011-2018). Sequencing input: CD4+ T cells from blood, cultured in vitro. Every receptor here comes from a human donor in good health.

Of note for this clonotype: At one of its ends the junction is not consistent with the germline gene, which may arise from a read error. The chain recombines TRBV6-1 with TRBJ1-1; possibly TRBD1 for D (6 bases). The CDR3 has 16 residues. CDR1 is MNHNS and CDR2 is SASEGT in the germline V gene. This CDR3 is CASREVSAGVGTEAFF. The CDR3 DNA reads TGTGCCAGCAGGGAAGTCTCGGCAGGGGTAGGCACTGAAGCTTTCTTT.

The CDR3 nucleotides read TGTGCCAGCAGCTTTAGCTCCTATAATTCACCCCTCCACTTT. Translated: CASSFSSYNSPLHF. This sequence joins TRBV7-9 and TRBJ1-6, with D hard to call. CDR3 length: 14 amino acids. The germline gives CDR1 SEHNR, CDR2 FQNEAQ (reference sequence). V was shortened by 3 bases and J by 0 bases, with 3 bases between the two germline ends.

V is TRBV6-1 and J is TRBJ2-7, with a tentative D call TRBD1 (7 bases). V was trimmed by 10 bases and J by 7 bases, leaving 23 bases between them. Per the germline V gene, CDR1 is MNHNS and CDR2 is SASEGT. This CDR3 is 14 amino acids long. CDR3 sequence reads: CATEVGQTGGEQYF. In DNA, the CDR3 is TGTGCCACGGAGGTGGGACAGACAGGAGGGGAGCAGTACTTC.

This clonotype was seen only a few times. V usage is TRBV12-3 or TRBV12-4 and J usage is TRBJ1-2, with D unresolved. CDR3 length equals 12 residues. V was clipped by 6 bases and J by 6 bases, with 11 bases between them. CDR3 in amino acids: CASRRGTNGYTF. The CDR3 nucleotides read TGTGCCAGCAGGCGTGGAACTAATGGCTACACCTTC.

In this sample, this clonotype turned up a few times. The chain has TRBV30 and TRBJ1-1; D is unclear. CDR1 GTSNPN and CDR2 SVGIG come from the germline V gene (reference sequence). The CDR3 runs to 13 residues. Trimming cost V 0 bases and J 1 base, with 6 bases left between them. CDR3 region: CAWSVNRNTEAFF. DNA of the CDR3: TGTGCCTGGAGTGTCAACAGGAACACTGAAGCTTTCTTT.

This clonotype was counted between two and nine times. The V gene is TRBV6-1, the J gene TRBJ1-2, with TRBD1 identical over 12 bases. Trimming took 6 bases from V and 4 from J; bases not matched to a gene: 12. This CDR3 has 17 amino acids. Per the germline V gene, CDR1 is MNHNS and CDR2 is SASEGT. The CDR3 nucleotides are TGTGCCAGCAGCGATACGGGACAGGGGGCGCGGGGCTATGGCTACACCTTC. This sequence encodes CASSDTGQGARGYGYTF.

This rearrangement joins TRBV6-1 to TRBJ1-5, with 8 bases aligning to TRBD1. Trimming removed 4 bases from V and 4 bases from J; junction bases left unmatched: 6. This CDR3 comprises 15 residues. CDR1 MNHNS and CDR2 SASEGT come from the germline V gene. CDR3 loop: CASSVGTGLNQPQHF. CDR3 bases: TGTGCCAGCAGTGTAGGGACAGGCCTAAATCAGCCCCAGCATTTT.

The chain joins TRBV30 to TRBJ1-5; D not certain. The germline V gene encodes CDR1 GTSNPN and CDR2 SVGIG (reference sequence). V lost 2 bases, J lost 5 bases, and 16 bases lay in between. This CDR3 is built from 15 residues. CDR3 protein: CAWSTPGRNYQPQHF. CDR3 in DNA: TGTGCCTGGAGTACCCCCGGACGTAATTATCAGCCCCAGCATTTT. The whole variable domain, filled in from reference TRBV30 and TRBJ1-5, reads SQTIHQWPATLVQPVGSPLSLECTVEGTSNPNLYWYRQAAGRGLQLLFYSVGIGQISSEVPQNLSASRPQDRQFILSSKKLLLSDSGFYLCAWSTPGRNYQPQHFGDGTRLSIL.

J is TRBJ1-5 and V is TRBV2; D remains ambiguous. Germline CDR1 reads SNHLY; CDR2 reads FYNNEI. The CDR3 is made up of 13 amino acids. The ends were cut back, 8 bases at V and 6 bases at J, with 14 bases in the middle. The CDR3 DNA follows: TGTGCCAGCTGGGAGGGTGTAAGTCAGCCCCAGCATTTT. It yields the protein CASWEGVSQPQHF.

Comments on this clonotype: At one boundary the junction diverges from the germline segment, which might be a read error. V gene TRBV7-9 combines with J gene TRBJ2-5; D might be TRBD2 (5 bases). Germline CDR1 is SEHNR and CDR2 is FQNEAQ (reference sequence). The CDR3 length is 14 residues. The CDR3 loop reads CASSLGLRGETQYF. The CDR3 DNA reads TGCGCCAGCAGCTTGGGTCTTAGAGGGGAGACCCAGTACTTC.

V is TRBV25-1 and J is TRBJ2-1; 8 bases are shared with TRBD2. Germline V gene data show CDR1 as MGHDK and CDR2 as SYGVNS. This CDR3 has 14 amino acids. V dropped 2 bases and J dropped 9; count of bases not matched to a gene: 6. CDR3: CASSEPGLEVEQFF. As DNA, the CDR3 is TGTGCCAGCAGTGAACCGGGACTAGAAGTTGAGCAGTTCTTC.

The chain recombines TRBV20-1 with TRBJ1-5, with D unresolved. V was clipped by 0 bases and J by 5 bases, with 5 bases between them. This CDR3 has 12 amino acids. The V gene's germline CDR1 is DFQATT and CDR2 SNEGSKA (reference sequence). This CDR3 is CSAREGHQPQHF. The CDR3 DNA reads TGCAGTGCTAGAGAGGGCCATCAGCCCCAGCATTTT.

V is TRBV20-1 and J is TRBJ2-2; D possibly corresponds to TRBD2 (7 bases). Trimming shortened V by 4 bases and J by 4 bases, and 13 bases separated the two germline ends. Germline V CDR1 and CDR2: DFQATT, SNEGSKA (reference sequence). The CDR3 sequence is 14 residues long. The CDR3 region has the DNA TGCAGTGCTACCGAGGGGGGGCCCACCGGGGAGCTGTTTTTT. Translation: CSATEGGPTGELFF.

The chain uses TRBV25-1 and TRBJ2-2, with D possibly matching TRBD2 (5 bases). The CDR3 sequence is 15 residues long. The V end lost 6 bases, the J end lost 4 bases, and 15 bases lay between the germline ends. Germline V CDR1 and CDR2: MGHDK, SYGVNS. The CDR3 sequence: CASSEEVSRTGELFF. Written as DNA, the CDR3 is TGTGCCAGCAGCGAGGAGGTCAGTCGCACCGGGGAGCTGTTTTTT.

This clonotype was seen once. The gene calls are TRBV11-2 and TRBJ1-2, with TRBD1 matching over 8 bases. CDR1 is SGHAT and CDR2 is FQNNGV in the germline V gene. The CDR3 consists of 15 residues. V shed 4 bases, J shed 7 bases, and the junction held 11 bases outside the gene matches. The CDR3 region is CASSYQDRGESGYTF. The CDR3 DNA reads TGTGCCAGCAGCTATCAAGACAGGGGAGAGAGTGGCTACACCTTC.

This clonotype was found once. V and J are TRBV12-3 or TRBV12-4 and TRBJ1-1; unclear D gene. The V and J ends lost 1 base and 1 base respectively, with 13 bases between them. This CDR3 comprises 16 residues. The CDR3 nucleotides read TGTGCCAGCAGTTTAGGTGGGGAGTGGAGGAACACTGAAGCTTTCTTT. This codes for CASSLGGEWRNTEAFF.

V is TRBV12-3 or TRBV12-4 and J is TRBJ1-1; TRBD1 is a possible D gene (6 bases). This CDR3 has 11 amino acids. V lost 10 bases, J lost 7 bases, and 13 bases lay in between. The CDR3, as DNA: TGTGCCACCAGGGGCCTGGATGAAGCTTTCTTT. Encoded protein: CATRGLDEAFF.

V usage is TRBV11-2 and J usage is TRBJ2-3; 14 nucleotides match TRBD2. CDR1 and CDR2 from the germline V gene are SGHAT and FQNNGV. The J segment lost 8 bases and the V segment lost 6 bases, leaving 7 bases of the junction unmatched. This CDR3 comprises 15 residues. CDR3 sequence reads: CASRMTSGRAGTQYF. The CDR3 DNA reads TGTGCCAGCAGGATGACTAGCGGGAGGGCAGGTACGCAGTATTTT.

This clonotype is labeled large. This chain connects TRBV6-1 to TRBJ1-2, with 8 bases aligning to TRBD1. Germline V gene sequence: CDR1 MNHNS, CDR2 SASEGT. The CDR3 is 13 residues long. The J segment lost 4 bases and the V segment lost 5 bases, leaving 3 bases of the junction unmatched. The CDR3 here is CASSTQGGYGYTF. CDR3 in DNA: TGTGCCAGCAGTACACAGGGGGGCTATGGCTACACCTTC.

The chain links TRBV6-1 to TRBJ2-7; TRBD1 is a possible D gene (7 bases). Germline-derived CDR1 and CDR2 are MNHNS and SASEGT. This CDR3 is 13 amino acids long. Trimming removed 6 bases from V and 3 bases from J, with 12 bases in between. The CDR3 nucleotides are TGTGCCAGCAGGCGGGGACAGTACTACGAGCAGTACTTC. Protein product: CASRRGQYYEQYF.

This rearrangement joins TRBV5-8 to TRBJ1-5; 9 nucleotides match TRBD1. The CDR3 length is 17 residues. Germline V CDR1 and CDR2: SGHTS, YDEGEE. V gave up 4 bases and J gave up 1 base; unmatched junction bases: 9. The CDR3 sequence is CASSLVAGTGSNQPQHF. CDR3 in DNA: TGTGCCAGCAGCCTGGTCGCCGGGACAGGGAGCAATCAGCCCCAGCATTTT.

This clonotype was observed a few times. The chain employs TRBV14 and TRBJ2-7; D is undetermined. Per the germline V gene, CDR1 is SGHDN and CDR2 is FVKESK. V dropped 1 base and J dropped 7 bases, with 14 bases sitting between them. The CDR3 is 14 residues long. CDR3 coding DNA: TGTGCCAGCAGCCAAGGAAATCCATGGGGTGAGCAGTACTTC. The encoded protein is CASSQGNPWGEQYF.

J is TRBJ1-1 and V is TRBV29-1, with D hard to call. The length of the CDR3 is 10 residues. Trimming removed 6 bases from V and 3 bases from J, with 5 bases in between. The germline V gene encodes CDR1 SQVTM and CDR2 ANQGSEA. In nucleotides, the CDR3 is TGCAGCGTGGTTGACACTGAAGCTTTCTTT. It translates to CSVVDTEAFF.

This rearrangement joins TRBV20-1 to TRBJ1-6; D remains unclear. V was pared by 4 bases and J by 3 bases, with 10 bases between. The CDR3 loop spans 14 amino acids. Germline V gene lookup returns CDR1 DFQATT and CDR2 SNEGSKA (reference sequence). CDR3 residues: CSAKHGDYNSPLHF. The CDR3 DNA sequence: TGCAGTGCTAAACACGGGGACTATAATTCACCCCTCCACTTT.

The V gene is TRBV20-1, the J gene TRBJ2-3; TRBD2 aligns across 8 bases. Trimming removed 0 bases from V and 7 bases from J; junction bases left unmatched: 3. Germline CDR1 DFQATT, CDR2 SNEGSKA (reference sequence). The CDR3 is 13 residues long. The CDR3 nucleotides read TGCAGTGCTAGAGAACTAGCGGCTCATACGCAGTATTTT. This codes for CSARELAAHTQYF.

The sample holds a few counts of this clonotype. The chain joins TRBV6-1 to TRBJ1-5, with D possibly being TRBD1 (5 bases). Looked up from germline, CDR1 is MNHNS and CDR2 is SASEGT. The ends were cut back, 7 bases at V and 0 bases at J, with 13 bases in the middle. This CDR3 spans 15 amino acids. The chain's CDR3 is CASTRDGYSNQPQHF. The DNA for the CDR3 is TGTGCCAGCACTAGGGACGGGTATAGCAATCAGCCCCAGCATTTT.